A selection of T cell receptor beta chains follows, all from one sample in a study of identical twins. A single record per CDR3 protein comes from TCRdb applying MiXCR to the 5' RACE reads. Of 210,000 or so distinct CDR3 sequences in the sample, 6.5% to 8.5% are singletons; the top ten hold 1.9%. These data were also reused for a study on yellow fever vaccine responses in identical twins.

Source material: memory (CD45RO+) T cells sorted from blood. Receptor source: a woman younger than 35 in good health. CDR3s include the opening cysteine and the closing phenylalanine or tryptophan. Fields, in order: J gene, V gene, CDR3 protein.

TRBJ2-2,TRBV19,CASIRGTNTGELFF
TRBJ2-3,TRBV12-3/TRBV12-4,CASSWWTADTQYF
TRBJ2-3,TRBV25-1,CASSTASGRARDTQYF
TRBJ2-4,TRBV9,CASSVSGNIQYF
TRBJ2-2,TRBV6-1,CASARGGAGGELFF
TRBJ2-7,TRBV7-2,CASSPLAGGWEQYF
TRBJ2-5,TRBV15,CATSRAGNGGRETQYF
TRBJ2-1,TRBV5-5,CASRHKPGQAYNEQFF
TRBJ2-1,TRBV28,CASSSRDKGSYNEQFF
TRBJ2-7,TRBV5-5,CASSTQGTYSPYEQYF
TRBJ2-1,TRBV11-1,CASSSGPGLAGNSYNEQFF
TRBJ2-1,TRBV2,CASSRDRGTEQFF
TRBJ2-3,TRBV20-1,CSARLPRGGTDTQYF
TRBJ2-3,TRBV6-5,CASSDTGGQYF
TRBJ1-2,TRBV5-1,CASSLRAGGPHYGYTF
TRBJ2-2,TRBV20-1,CSARVPGNTGELFF
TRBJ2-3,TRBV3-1,CASSPHGAAVRDTQYF
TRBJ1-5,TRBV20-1,CSARDRRAGGNQPQHF
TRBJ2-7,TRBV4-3,CASSQEKIFPGANYEQYF
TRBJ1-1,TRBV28,CASSYGISRRDTEAFF
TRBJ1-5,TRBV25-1,CASSGDGSNQPQHF
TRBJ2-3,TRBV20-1,CSARLARHSTDTQYF
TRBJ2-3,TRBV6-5,CASSLGQGVSDTQYF
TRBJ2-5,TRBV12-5,CASAGGSETQYF
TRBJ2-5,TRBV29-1,CSVGEGGRETQYF
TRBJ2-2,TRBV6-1,CASSILPSGSGELFF
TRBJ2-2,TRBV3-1,CASSPRRNTGELFF
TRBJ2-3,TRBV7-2,CASSLRLTNTQYF
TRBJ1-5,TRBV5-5,CASSLVAANQPQHF
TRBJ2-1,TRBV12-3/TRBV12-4,CASVPGEYNEQFF
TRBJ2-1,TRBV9,CASSVDPRGLNNEQFF
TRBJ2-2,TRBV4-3,CASSQGQGSTNTGELFF
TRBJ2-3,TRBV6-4,CASSDGTSGTDTQYF
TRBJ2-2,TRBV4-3,CASSQEAGGYTGELFF
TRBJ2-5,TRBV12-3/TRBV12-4,CASSHWTKETQYF
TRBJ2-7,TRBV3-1,CASSRFAGDVNEQYF
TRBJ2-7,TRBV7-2,CASRQTGGGGYEQYF
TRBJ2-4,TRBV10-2,CASSPLAAKNIQYF
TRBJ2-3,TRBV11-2,CASSFYSARTSTDTQYF
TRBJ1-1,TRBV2,CASSAGQNTEAFF
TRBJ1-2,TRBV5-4,CASSPQGAAGYTF
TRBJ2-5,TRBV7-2,CASSWSHREETQYF
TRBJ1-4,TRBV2,CASSANPDSLGGKLFF
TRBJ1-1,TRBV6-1,CASRDRAVAEAFF
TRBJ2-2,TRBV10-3,CAISDGQKNTGELFF
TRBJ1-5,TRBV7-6,CASSLLSRPNQPQHF
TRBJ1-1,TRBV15,CATSITQSGSEAFF
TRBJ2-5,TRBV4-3,CASSQVWQGETQYF
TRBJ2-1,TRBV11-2,CASSHTTGVGTYNEQFF
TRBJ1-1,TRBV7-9,CASSSRPNTEAFF
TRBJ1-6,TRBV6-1,CASSGPNQDNSPLHF
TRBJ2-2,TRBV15,CATSRDVGYTGELFF
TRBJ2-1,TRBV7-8,CASSHRSSSYNEQFF
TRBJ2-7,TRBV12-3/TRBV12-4,CASRSKGAEQYF
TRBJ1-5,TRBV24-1,CATSEGTLGGQPQHF
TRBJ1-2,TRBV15,CATSRDGQNYGYTF
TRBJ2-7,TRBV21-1,CASINPEQYF
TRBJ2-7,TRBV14,CASSQNTLGYEQYF